This T cell receptor beta chain was sequenced for a study of response to subunit inactivated influenza vaccine. Study-level points and caveats: That few new T cells are recruited by each seasonal influenza vaccination was the authors' suggestion.

This clonotype was observed at least ten times. Its matching antigen is unknown. TCRdb fed the RT-PCR reads into MiXCR, producing one record per CDR3 protein. The sample consists of some 640,000 distinct CDR3 sequences, over 11% of them appearing once. Germline lookup yields CDR1 LGHNA and CDR2 YSLEER. The trim removed 5 bases at V and 4 bases at J, leaving 7 bases unmatched. The CDR3 runs to 15 residues. The genes are TRBV4-3 and TRBJ2-1; 8 nucleotides match TRBD2. The sample here was PBMCs from blood, taken less than 15 days before vaccination. This TCR derives from a man aged 45-65 years who received an inactivated influenza vaccine. CDR3 region: CASSEQRGLYNEQFF. In DNA form, the CDR3 reads TGCGCCAGCAGCGAACAGCGGGGGCTGTACAATGAGCAGTTCTTC.